Sequencing of this TCR beta chain was carried out in a study of T cell responses to AZD1222 COVID-19 vaccine. Whole-study findings and limits: Scientists sampled the repertoires only once the peak T cell response had passed. Only 5 to 7 AZD1222 recipients tested seropositive at baseline. Donors were chiefly white British, with a greater number of females, and clonal diversity was perhaps underestimated.

Method: immunoSEQ multiplex PCR; TCRdb's copy keeps in-frame clones and lacks some. The data contain about 170,000 clones, 80% to 90% of them singletons. A word on this clone: Its antigen is unidentified.

The CDR3 loop spans 12 amino acids. V was shortened by 5 bases and J by 5 bases, with 10 bases between the two germline ends. Germline lookup yields CDR1 MNHEY and CDR2 SMNVEV (reference sequence). The sample in question was peripheral blood, obtained 28 days after the second dose of the MenACWY control vaccine. This receptor was taken from an adult who received the MenACWY meningococcal vaccine as a control. The J gene is TRBJ2-7, the V gene TRBV27; D not certain. CDR3 nucleotide sequence: TGTGCCAGCAGTCAGAGATCGGACGAGCAGTACTTC. Translating it yields CASSQRSDEQYF.